One and the same sample provided the 25 T cell receptor beta chains below, sequenced in a study of blood T cell repertoires in COVID-19. Some clones are missing from TCRdb's copy, which holds only in-frame ones; the method was immunoSEQ multiplex PCR. Of about 240,000 clones in the sample, approximately 86% are singletons; the top ten hold about 7.1%. Sequenced sample: peripheral blood. These receptors were collected from a woman aged 65 to 85 with active or convalescent COVID-19.

DNA for the CDR3: TGTGCCAGCAGCTTAGAAGGCGGGGGGGCAGAGTTCTTC. Its protein is CASSLEGGGAEFF. The rearrangement joins TRBV7-2 to TRBJ2-1; 9 nucleotides line up with TRBD2. The V gene's germline CDR1 is SGHTA and CDR2 FQGNSA. V lost 1 base and J lost 14; bases outside the gene matches: 6. There are 13 residues in the CDR3.

The chain combines TRBV28 with TRBJ2-7; tentative D call: TRBD1 (8 bases). The CDR3 runs 15 residues. V was pared by 5 bases and J by 3 bases, with 17 bases between. Germline V gene sequence: CDR1 MDHEN, CDR2 SYDVKM. CDR3 in amino acids: CASSGGGQAIYEQYF. CDR3 bases: TGTGCCAGCAGTGGGGGGGGACAGGCGATCTACGAGCAGTACTTC.

V gene TRBV9 combines with J gene TRBJ1-1; 8 nucleotides agree with TRBD1. The CDR3 sequence is 16 residues long. V lost 0 bases to trimming and J lost 1 base; unmatched junction nucleotides: 5. The germline V gene encodes CDR1 SGDLS and CDR2 YYNGEE. CDR3 protein: CASSVGTGIKNTEAFF. For the CDR3, the DNA is TGTGCCAGCAGCGTAGGGACAGGGATCAAGAACACTGAAGCTTTCTTT.

The V gene is TRBV25-1, the J gene TRBJ1-2, with TRBD1 matching 8 bases. V was clipped by 7 bases and J by 4 bases; unmatched bases: 5. The CDR3 is made up of 13 amino acids. Germline CDR1 reads MGHDK; CDR2 reads SYGVNS. CDR3 sequence (DNA): TGTGCCAGCAAGGGACAGGACACCTATGGCTACACCTTC. This gives the protein CASKGQDTYGYTF.

The V gene is TRBV9, the J gene TRBJ2-7; possibly TRBD2 for D (5 bases). The germline V and J ends were trimmed by 0 bases and 2 bases, with 6 bases remaining between them. Germline assignment: CDR1 SGDLS and CDR2 YYNGEE. The CDR3 loop spans 13 amino acids. The CDR3 DNA reads TGTGCCAGCAGCGTAGGAGGGACCTACGAGCAGTACTTC. Its translation: CASSVGGTYEQYF.

The rearrangement uses TRBV21-1 and TRBJ1-6. TRBV21-1 is a listed pseudogene. The CDR3 is 13 residues long. CDR3 coding DNA: TGTGCCAGCAGCAAAGTCAAGCTTTCACCCCTCCACTTT. This translates into CASSKVKLSPLHF.

The chain employs TRBV14 and TRBJ1-1, with 7 bases aligning to TRBD1. V dropped 4 bases and J dropped 10; count of bases not matched to a gene: 9. This CDR3 spans 13 amino acids. Germline V gene lookup returns CDR1 SGHDN and CDR2 FVKESK. CDR3: CASSPRDRVVAFF. The CDR3 bases are TGTGCCAGCAGCCCCCGTGACAGGGTGGTAGCTTTCTTT.

The chain employs TRBV5-4 and TRBJ1-6, with D unresolved. Trimming removed 3 bases at V and 6 bases at J, with 7 bases between. The CDR3 spans 13 residues. Germline CDR1 SGHNT, CDR2 YYREEE (reference sequence). This CDR3 is CASSSGGNSPLHF. The CDR3 DNA reads TGTGCCAGCAGCTCGGGAGGTAATTCACCCCTCCACTTT.

The chain links TRBV4-3 to TRBJ2-1; 7 positions agree with TRBD1. The V gene end was trimmed by 2 bases and the J gene end by 0 bases; junction bases not matched to a gene: 7. Germline V lookup: CDR1 LGHNA, CDR2 YSLEER. CDR3 length: 17 residues. The CDR3 spells CASSQFYRGDSYNEQFF. The CDR3 DNA sequence: TGCGCCAGCAGCCAATTTTACAGGGGCGACTCCTACAATGAGCAGTTCTTC.

V and J are TRBV12-3 or TRBV12-4 and TRBJ1-1; D uncertain. V was cut by 1 base and J by 4 bases, with 7 bases left in between. The CDR3 consists of 13 residues. In DNA form, the CDR3 reads TGTGCCAGCAGTTTAGGCGAGTTCACTGAAGCTTTCTTT. It yields the protein CASSLGEFTEAFF.

This clone was seen a few times. The V and J genes are TRBV7-2 and TRBJ1-6, with 9 bases matching TRBD1. V lost 1 base, J lost 8 bases, and 3 bases stayed unmatched. Germline-derived CDR1 and CDR2 are SGHTA and FQGNSA. The CDR3 contains 15 residues. CDR3 nucleotide sequence: TGTGCCAGCAGCTTAGGGGGACAGGGCTATTCACCCCTCCACTTT. This sequence encodes CASSLGGQGYSPLHF.

The chain carries TRBV7-2 and TRBJ1-2, with TRBD1 as a possible D gene (5 bases). Trimming took 5 bases from V and 8 from J, leaving 21 bases between them. CDR3 size: 15 residues. In germline, CDR1 is SGHTA, CDR2 FQGNSA. The CDR3 reads CASSLYAGYAWGYTF. The CDR3 DNA reads TGTGCCAGCAGCCTCTACGCAGGGTATGCTTGGGGCTACACCTTC.

In its sample, this clone was seen a few times. The chain is built from TRBV10-3 and TRBJ1-1; 7 bases map to TRBD1. From germline, CDR1 is ENHRY and CDR2 SYGVKD. With 5 bases clipped from V and 4 bases from J, the junction kept 4 bases outside the gene matches. This CDR3 is built from 13 residues. In nucleotides, the CDR3 is TGTGCCATCAGTACTAAGGGGGCCACTGAAGCTTTCTTT. Its protein product is CAISTKGATEAFF.

This clone was detected only once. The chain joins TRBV4-3 to TRBJ1-6, with D maybe TRBD1 (5 bases). The germline V and J ends were trimmed by 0 bases and 3 bases, with 9 bases remaining between them. This CDR3 contains 16 residues. The germline V gene encodes CDR1 LGHNA and CDR2 YSLEER. CDR3 sequence (DNA): TGCGCCAGCAGCCAAGATGAGGGACTCTATAATTCACCCCTCCACTTT. Its translation is CASSQDEGLYNSPLHF.

The chain uses TRBV6-4 and TRBJ1-1; D ambiguous. V was shortened by 5 bases and J by 1 base, with 8 bases between the two germline ends. The CDR3 covers 13 residues. CDR1 and CDR2 (germline): MRHNA, SNTAGT. The CDR3 DNA reads TGTGCCAGCAGTTTCGAGCCGAACACTGAAGCTTTCTTT. Residues: CASSFEPNTEAFF.

The chain recombines TRBV3-1 (or the pseudogene TRBV3-2) with TRBJ2-2; 11 bases line up with TRBD2. CDR1 and CDR2 (germline): LGHDT, YNNKEL (reference sequence). J lost 6 bases, V lost 0 bases, and 6 bases had no gene match. The CDR3 has 17 amino acids. Here the CDR3 DNA reads TGTGCCAGCAGCCAAGAGCGACTAGCGGGGACAGCCGGGGAGCTGTTTTTT. Residues: CASSQERLAGTAGELFF.

In its sample, this clone was seen once. The gene calls are TRBV5-1 and TRBJ2-7; D possibly corresponds to TRBD2 (6 bases). Trimming shortened V by 4 bases and J by 5 bases, and 13 bases separated the two germline ends. Germline V gives CDR1 SGHRS, CDR2 YFSETQ. This CDR3 spans 13 amino acids. DNA for the CDR3: TGCGCCAGCAGCCCGGAGGGGATCGACGAGCAGTACTTC. It translates to CASSPEGIDEQYF.

This clone was counted between two and nine times. The CDR3 region is CAIGGGYQGFYGYTF. The CDR3, as DNA: TGTGCCATCGGGGGGGGCTACCAGGGTTTTTATGGCTACACCTTC. This chain joins TRBV10-3 and TRBJ1-2; possible D gene TRBD1, 6 bases. The CDR3 extends over 15 amino acids. V was shortened by 8 bases and J by 5 bases, with 21 bases between the two germline ends. Germline CDR1 reads ENHRY; CDR2 reads SYGVKD.

V and J are TRBV5-1 and TRBJ2-2, with D tentatively TRBD1 (6 bases). V was trimmed by 6 bases and J by 0 bases, leaving 12 bases between them. This CDR3 spans 15 amino acids. Germline loops: CDR1 SGHRS, CDR2 YFSETQ. The CDR3 nucleotides are TGCGCCAGCACTCGTGGGGGCACGAACACCGGGGAGCTGTTTTTT. Amino acid sequence: CASTRGGTNTGELFF.

The CDR3 DNA reads TGTGCCAGCAGCAGTACGGGAATAACCGGGGAGCTGTTTTTT. It is translated as CASSSTGITGELFF. The chain uses TRBV11-1 and TRBJ2-2, with D possibly being TRBD2 (5 bases). The CDR3 runs 14 residues. Germline V gene lookup returns CDR1 SGHAT and CDR2 FQDESV (reference sequence). V lost 5 bases, J lost 5 bases, and 12 bases lay in between.

The chain has TRBV10-3 and TRBJ1-5, with D maybe TRBD1 (5 bases). Germline V gene sequence: CDR1 ENHRY, CDR2 SYGVKD. This CDR3 is built from 16 residues. V was cut by 1 base and J by 1 base, with 11 bases left in between. The CDR3 region has the DNA TGTGCCATCAGTGAGTTAGGGGAAGGAAGCAATCAGCCCCAGCATTTT. This encodes CAISELGEGSNQPQHF.

The chain carries TRBV2 and TRBJ2-3; TRBD1 aligns across 12 bases. V lost 6 bases, J lost 0 bases, and 13 bases stayed unmatched. The CDR3 is made up of 19 amino acids. Germline-derived CDR1 and CDR2 are SNHLY and FYNNEI. The CDR3: CASREVGTGGSPSTDTQYF. In DNA, the CDR3 is TGTGCCAGCAGGGAGGTTGGGACAGGGGGCTCACCTAGCACAGATACGCAGTATTTT.

The rearrangement uses TRBV4-2 and TRBJ1-6; 8 bases line up with TRBD1. The CDR3 extends over 17 amino acids. Germline CDR1 and CDR2: LGHNA and YNFKEQ. J was trimmed by 8 bases and V by 1 base; bases with no gene match: 10. The CDR3: CASSQVDRVPRDSPLHF. CDR3 DNA sequence: TGTGCCAGCAGCCAAGTGGACAGGGTTCCCAGGGATTCACCCCTCCACTTT.

This chain connects TRBV27 to TRBJ1-2; maybe TRBD1 (6 bases). V was clipped by 3 bases and J by 7 bases, with 18 bases between them. This CDR3 spans 15 amino acids. CDR1 and CDR2 from the germline V gene are MNHEY and SMNVEV (reference sequence). In nucleotides, the CDR3 is TGTGCCAGCAGTTTGGGGGGGGCGCAATCCGGTGGCTACACCTTC. This gives the protein CASSLGGAQSGGYTF.

The chain joins TRBV18 to TRBJ2-4; 7 bases line up with TRBD1. The V segment lost 2 bases and the J segment 7 bases; nucleotides outside the gene matches: 5. This CDR3 has 14 residues. CDR1 KGHSH and CDR2 LQKENI come from the germline V gene. In DNA form, the CDR3 reads TGTGCCAGCTCACCAGAGACAGGGCGGAACATTCAGTACTTC. Its protein product is CASSPETGRNIQYF. Variable domain in full (rest from reference TRBV18 and TRBJ2-4): NAGVMQNPRHLVRRRGQEARLRCSPMKGHSHVYWYRQLPEEGLKFMVYLQKENIIDESGMPKERFSAEFPKEGPSILRIQQVVRGDSAAYFCASSPETGRNIQYFGAGTRLSVL.